Sequencing of this T cell receptor beta chain was carried out in a study of T cells after yellow fever vaccination. This clonotype was picked up many times. Its target is not known. Whole-study findings and limits: Peaking on day 5 versus 15, the secondary response was faster but weaker.

TCRdb re-called the 5' RACE reads with MiXCR, one entry per CDR3 protein. The sample contains roughly 340,000 distinct CDR3 sequences, almost 4% of which appear only once. Germline CDR1 and CDR2: DFQATT and SNEGSKA (reference sequence). V shed 3 bases and J 6 bases; nucleotides not matched to a gene: 12. The CDR3 length is 15 residues. The J gene is TRBJ2-3, the V gene TRBV20-1; 7 bases map to TRBD2. Source: PBMCs, taken 5 days after the yellow fever booster vaccination. This clonotype was obtained from a man aged 18 to 35 who received the YFV17D yellow fever vaccine. As DNA, the CDR3 is TGCAGTGCTAGTACCAGTAGCGGGCGAAGGGATACGCAGTATTTT. Amino acid sequence: CSASTSSGRRDTQYF.